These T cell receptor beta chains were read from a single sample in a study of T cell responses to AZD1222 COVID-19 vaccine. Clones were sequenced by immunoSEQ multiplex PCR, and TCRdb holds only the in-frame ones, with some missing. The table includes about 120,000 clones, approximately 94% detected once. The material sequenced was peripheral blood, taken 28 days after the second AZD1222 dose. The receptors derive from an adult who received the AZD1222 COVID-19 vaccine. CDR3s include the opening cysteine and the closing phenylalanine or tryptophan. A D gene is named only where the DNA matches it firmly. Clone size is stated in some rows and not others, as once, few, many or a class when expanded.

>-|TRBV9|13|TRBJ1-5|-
CASAKGVGQPQHF
TGTGCCAGCGCGAAAGGGGTGGGTCAGCCCCAGCATTTT
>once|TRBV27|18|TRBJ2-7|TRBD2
CASSPAPLAGGSYYEQYF
TGTGCCAGCAGTCCCGCCCCTCTAGCGGGAGGCTCCTACTACGAGCAGTACTTC
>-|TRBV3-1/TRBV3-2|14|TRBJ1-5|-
CASSQDEPPQPQHF
TGTGCCAGCAGCCAAGATGAACCCCCTCAGCCCCAGCATTTT
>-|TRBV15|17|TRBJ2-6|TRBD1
CATSRGTGGAGANVLTF
TGTGCCACCAGCAGGGGGACAGGGGGCGCCGGGGCCAACGTCCTGACTTTC
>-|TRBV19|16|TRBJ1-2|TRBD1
CASSTGRDREYYGYTF
TGTGCCAGTTCTACCGGTAGGGACAGGGAGTACTATGGCTACACCTTC
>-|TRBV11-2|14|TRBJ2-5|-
CASSRRPTQETQYF
TGTGCCAGCAGCCGACGCCCGACACAAGAGACCCAGTACTTC
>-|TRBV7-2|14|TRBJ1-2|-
CASSLALEGGGYTF
TGTGCCAGCAGCTTAGCGCTGGAGGGCGGAGGCTACACCTTC
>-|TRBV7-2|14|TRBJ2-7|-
CASRPKGLTGEQYF
TGTGCCAGCAGACCAAAGGGGCTTACGGGGGAGCAGTACTTC
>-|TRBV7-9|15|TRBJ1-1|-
CASSSWTDGHTEAFF
TGTGCCAGCAGCTCCTGGACCGACGGTCACACTGAAGCTTTCTTT
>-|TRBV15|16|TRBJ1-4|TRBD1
CATSRDPGQGNEKLFF
TGTGCCACCAGCAGGGATCCGGGACAGGGTAATGAAAAACTGTTTTTT
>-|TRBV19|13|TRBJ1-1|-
CASSILGGTEAFF
TGTGCCAGTAGTATCTTAGGGGGCACTGAAGCTTTCTTT
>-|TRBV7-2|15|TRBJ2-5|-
CASSPFGGGAETQYF
TGTGCCAGCAGCCCCTTTGGGGGGGGCGCGGAGACCCAGTACTTC
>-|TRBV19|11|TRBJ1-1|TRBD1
CASSRQGRAFF
TGTGCCAGTAGTCGACAGGGACGAGCTTTCTTT
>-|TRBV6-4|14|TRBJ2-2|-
CASSESGSTGELFF
TGTGCCAGCAGTGAGAGCGGATCAACAGGGGAGCTGTTTTTT
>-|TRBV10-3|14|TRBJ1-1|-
CAISDSGENTEAFF
TGTGCCATCAGTGACTCGGGGGAGAACACTGAAGCTTTCTTT
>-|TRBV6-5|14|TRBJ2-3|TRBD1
CASSPQGAADTQYF
TGTGCCAGCAGCCCACAGGGGGCGGCGGATACGCAGTATTTT